This T cell receptor beta chain was documented in a study of blood T cell repertoires in COVID-19. In the study overall: COVID-19 samples, acute and convalescent, were from the United States, Italy and Spain. From T cells, B-cell-depleted T cells, or PBMCs came the material, which was cDNA or gDNA.

In the authors' methods: Amplification of reference gene primers provided the estimated nucleated cell counts. Method: immunoSEQ multiplex PCR; TCRdb's copy keeps in-frame clones and lacks some. V, J and clone size reflect that table, while D and trimming were determined from the DNA. The repertoire holds 200,000 to 300,000 clones, with 82% as singletons. Trimming took off 3 bases at V and 5 bases at J, with 19 bases between the two ends. The germline gives CDR1 SGHTA, CDR2 FQGNSA. The CDR3 sequence is 16 residues long. The specimen sequenced was peripheral blood. This chain connects TRBV7-2 to TRBJ1-1; perhaps TRBD1 as D (5 bases). The clonotype comes from a woman in her sixties or seventies with acute or convalescent COVID-19. CDR3 loop: CASSFTPGRRGTEAFF. CDR3 coding DNA: TGTGCCAGCAGCTTCACCCCGGGGAGGAGGGGAACTGAAGCTTTCTTT.